A single sample gave rise to the 16 T cell receptor beta chains below, sequenced in a study of blood T cells in healthy people across ages. Next came a second PCR, run for about 7 to 12 cycles, which used a sample-barcoded 5' primer along with a J-beta primer mix. A single record per CDR3 protein comes from TCRdb applying MiXCR to the 5' RACE reads. The table has some 730,000 distinct CDR3 sequences, about a fifth seen once. The sequenced sample consisted of blood. The receptors here all came from a man in his 70s in good health.

As for this clonotype: The CDR3 does not close with the conserved phenylalanine or tryptophan, likely indicating a read error. In nucleotides, the CDR3 is TGTGCCAGCAGTGAGGTCCACCCAGGGAAGCAGTACGTC. It encodes CASSEVHPGKQYV. The rearrangement joins TRBV2 to TRBJ2-5; weak D call: TRBD1 (5 bases). The CDR3 runs 13 residues. From germline, CDR1 is SNHLY and CDR2 FYNNEI. V lost 3 bases and J 11 bases, leaving 16 bases between the germline ends.

The chain recombines TRBV7-2 with TRBJ2-3; D remains unclear. Germline V gene sequence: CDR1 SGHTA, CDR2 FQGNSA. The CDR3 sequence is 15 residues long. V lost 1 base and J 0 bases, leaving 8 bases between the germline ends. This CDR3 reads CASSLGVWSTDTQYF. CDR3 in DNA: TGTGCCAGCAGCTTAGGGGTCTGGAGCACAGATACGCAGTATTTT.

The count of this clonotype is one. The chain employs TRBV20-1 and TRBJ2-7; no clear D. V was trimmed by 0 bases and J by 3 bases, leaving 12 bases between them. The CDR3 totals 14 residues. The germline V gene encodes CDR1 DFQATT and CDR2 SNEGSKA (reference sequence). CDR3 nucleotides: TGCAGTGCTAGAGATGTGGCTATAAGCTACGAGCAGTACTTC. Amino acids: CSARDVAISYEQYF.

This clonotype was seen ten or more times. The V gene is TRBV6-5, the J gene TRBJ1-1; 7 bases fit TRBD1. Trimming removed 2 bases from V and 5 bases from J; junction bases left unmatched: 8. Germline V gene sequence: CDR1 MNHEY, CDR2 SVGAGI. The CDR3 consists of 15 residues. The CDR3 coding sequence is TGTGCCAGCAGTTACCTTAGACAGGGAGGTACTGAAGCTTTCTTT. Protein: CASSYLRQGGTEAFF.

The gene calls are TRBV20-1 and TRBJ2-1; the match to TRBD2 covers 9 bases. Matching the DNA end better, TRBJ2-7 makes the J call doubtful. CDR1 is DFQATT, CDR2 SNEGSKA, per germline (reference sequence). This CDR3 is 14 amino acids long. CDR3 sequence (DNA): TGCAGTGCTCTAGCGGGAACTATAGGAGACGAGCAGTACTTC. It specifies CSALAGTIGDEQYF.

J is TRBJ1-2 and V is TRBV6-5, with D possibly TRBD1 on 6 matching bases. The CDR3 consists of 14 residues. V lost 4 bases and J lost 8, with 17 bases in between. Germline loops: CDR1 MNHEY, CDR2 SVGAGI. The CDR3 loop is CASSSPQGIYGYTF. The CDR3 DNA is TGTGCCAGCAGTTCACCTCAGGGGATCTACGGCTACACCTTC.

This clonotype was seen just once. The chain couples TRBV28 to TRBJ2-2; D unclear. Looked up from germline, CDR1 is MDHEN and CDR2 is SYDVKM. The CDR3 sequence is 12 residues long. V shed 10 bases and J shed 0 bases, with 6 bases lying between them. The CDR3: CAINPNTGELFF. CDR3 DNA sequence: TGTGCCATTAACCCGAACACCGGGGAGCTGTTTTTT.

This clonotype occurred a few times. CDR3 DNA: TGTGCCACCAGTGATTTAACAGGAGCAACCTACAATGAGCAGTTCTTC. It translates to CATSDLTGATYNEQFF. This chain joins TRBV24-1 and TRBJ2-1; D possibly corresponds to TRBD1 (5 bases). The V gene's germline CDR1 is KGHDR and CDR2 SFDVKD. The ends were cut back, 1 base at V and 2 bases at J, with 11 bases in the middle. This CDR3 spans 16 amino acids.

This clonotype was found a few times. The gene calls are TRBV18 and TRBJ2-1, with TRBD2 matching over 8 bases. In germline, CDR1 is KGHSH, CDR2 LQKENI. This CDR3 comprises 13 residues. The CDR3 protein is CGTRRGGDNEQFF. The CDR3 coding sequence is TGTGGCACCCGACGGGGGGGCGACAATGAGCAGTTCTTC.

J is TRBJ2-4 and V is TRBV7-9; D is possibly TRBD2 (5 bases). V was clipped by 3 bases and J by 7 bases, with 10 bases between them. Germline CDR1 SEHNR, CDR2 FQNEAQ (reference sequence). This CDR3 contains 13 residues. The CDR3 sequence is CASSFGGLNIQYF. The CDR3 DNA reads as TGTGCCAGCAGCTTCGGAGGTTTGAACATTCAGTACTTC.

The chain employs TRBV6-6 and TRBJ2-3, with D uncertain. The CDR3 runs to 13 residues. V was trimmed by 8 bases and J by 2 bases, leaving 11 bases between them. Per the germline V gene, CDR1 is MNHNY and CDR2 is SVGAGI (reference sequence). The DNA for the CDR3 is TGTGCCAGCCTATCTCTTCTCACAGATACGCAGTATTTT. As protein: CASLSLLTDTQYF.

The chain couples TRBV15 to TRBJ1-2; 7 positions agree with TRBD1. V was pared by 1 base and J by 4 bases, with 0 bases of the junction left unmatched. The CDR3 spans 13 residues. Germline values: CDR1 LNHNV, CDR2 YYDKDF (reference sequence). CDR3 sequence (DNA): TGTGCCACCAGCAGAGCAGGGGGCTATGGCTACACCTTC. It translates to CATSRAGGYGYTF.

This clonotype turned up a few times. The V call is TRBV24-1, the J call TRBJ2-2; unclear D gene. Per the germline V gene, CDR1 is KGHDR and CDR2 is SFDVKD. V was trimmed by 4 bases and J by 0 bases, leaving 11 bases between them. The CDR3 is 16 amino acids. This CDR3 is CATSDPRYANTGELFF. The CDR3 coding sequence is TGTGCCACCAGTGACCCTAGATACGCGAACACCGGGGAGCTGTTTTTT.

This clonotype has a handful of counts. The rearrangement joins TRBV10-3 to TRBJ1-2; no reliable D call. The CDR3 extends over 13 amino acids. Germline V CDR1 and CDR2: ENHRY, SYGVKD. V shed 5 bases and J shed 8 bases, with 15 bases lying between them. In nucleotides, the CDR3 is TGTGCCATCAGTTCCGAGGGATTGCGAGGCTACACCTTC. Residues: CAISSEGLRGYTF.

V is TRBV2 and J is TRBJ2-1; maybe TRBD2 (5 bases). Between the trimmed V and J ends, which lost 8 bases and 0 bases, there was a span of 17 bases. CDR1 and CDR2 (germline): SNHLY, FYNNEI. There are 16 residues in the CDR3. CDR3 in DNA: TGTGCCAGCGGATTCCGAGCGGAGACCTCCTACAATGAGCAGTTCTTC. Its protein is CASGFRAETSYNEQFF.

In its sample, this clonotype was seen a few times. The V and J genes are TRBV12-5 and TRBJ2-1, with 9 bases matching TRBD2. The CDR3 is made up of 16 amino acids. J was trimmed by 4 bases and V by 2 bases; bases with no gene match: 6. Germline V gives CDR1 LGHNT, CDR2 FRNRAP. The CDR3: CASGLSSGNFYNEQFF. CDR3 in DNA: TGTGCTAGTGGTTTGTCTAGCGGGAATTTTTACAATGAGCAGTTCTTC.